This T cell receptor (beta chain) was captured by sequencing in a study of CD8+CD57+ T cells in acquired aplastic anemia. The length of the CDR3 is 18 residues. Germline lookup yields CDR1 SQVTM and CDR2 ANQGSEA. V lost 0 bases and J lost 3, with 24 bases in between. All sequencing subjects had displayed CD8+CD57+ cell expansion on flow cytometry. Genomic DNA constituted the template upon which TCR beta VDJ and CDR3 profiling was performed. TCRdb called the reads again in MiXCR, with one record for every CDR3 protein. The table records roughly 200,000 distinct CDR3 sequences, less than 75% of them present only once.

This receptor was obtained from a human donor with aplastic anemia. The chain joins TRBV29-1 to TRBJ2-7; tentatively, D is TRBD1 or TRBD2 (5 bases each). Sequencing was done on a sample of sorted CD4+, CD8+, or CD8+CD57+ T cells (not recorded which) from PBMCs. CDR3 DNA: TGCAGCGTTGAAGATCGTCCCTTTGGGGACGATGGGAGCTACGAGCAGTACTTC. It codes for CSVEDRPFGDDGSYEQYF.